These 24 T cell receptor beta chains were sequenced from one sample in a study of T cells after yellow fever vaccination. TCRdb re-derived calls from the 5' RACE reads in MiXCR, one entry per CDR3 protein. The sample lists roughly 320,000 distinct CDR3 sequences, roughly 10% occurring once. The starting material was CD4+ T cells sorted from PBMCs, obtained 45 days after the yellow fever booster vaccination. Receptors originate from a man younger than 35 who received the YFV17D yellow fever vaccine.

This clonotype was seen more than once but under ten times. This rearrangement joins TRBV28 to TRBJ1-4; D is unresolved. The V end lost 5 bases, the J end lost 7 bases, and 17 bases lay between the germline ends. The CDR3 consists of 15 residues. Per the germline V gene, CDR1 is MDHEN and CDR2 is SYDVKM. The CDR3 region is CASSTTRRSGEKLFF. The DNA of the CDR3 is TGTGCCAGCAGTACTACGAGACGCTCGGGTGAAAAACTGTTTTTT.

The sample holds a few counts of this clonotype. The chain couples TRBV10-1 to TRBJ2-5; D might be TRBD2 (6 bases). CDR3 length equals 14 residues. The V end was cut by 6 bases, the J end by 0 bases, with 11 bases between. Germline CDR1 is WNHNN and CDR2 is SYGVQD (reference sequence). The CDR3 DNA reads TGCGCCAGCAGCGGAGGAGGGTACCAAGAGACCCAGTACTTC. Encoded protein: CASSGGGYQETQYF.

This clonotype was detected once. This rearrangement joins TRBV28 to TRBJ2-5; 9 bases match TRBD1. Germline lookup yields CDR1 MDHEN and CDR2 SYDVKM. The CDR3 contains 15 residues. The junction had 10 bases not matched to a gene; V was cut back by 7 bases and J by 4 bases. CDR3 coding DNA: TGTGCCAGCACGACGATACAGGGGGCGGGAGAGACCCAGTACTTC. It yields the protein CASTTIQGAGETQYF. The variable domain in full, with the rest retrieved from reference TRBV28 and TRBJ2-5, is DVKVTQSSRYLVKRTGEKVFLECVQDMDHENMFWYRQDPGLGLRLIYFSYDVKMKEKGDIPEGYSVSREKKERFSLILESASTNQTSMYLCASTTIQGAGETQYFGPGTRLLVL.

Here the CDR3 DNA reads TGCAGTGCGACCGACAGGCGGAACACTGAAGCTTTCTTT. Protein sequence: CSATDRRNTEAFF. The chain recombines TRBV20-1 with TRBJ1-1, with a weak D call TRBD1 (6 bases). CDR1 is DFQATT, CDR2 SNEGSKA, per germline (reference sequence). The CDR3 consists of 13 residues. V lost 6 bases and J 1 base, leaving 12 bases between the germline ends.

The chain carries TRBV5-1 and TRBJ2-1, with TRBD1 matching 10 bases. CDR1 is SGHRS, CDR2 YFSETQ, per germline. V trimming: 4 bases; J trimming: 6 bases; junction bases outside the gene matches: 7. CDR3 length: 15 residues. The CDR3: CASSQGQGGINEQFF. CDR3 DNA sequence: TGCGCCAGCAGCCAAGGACAGGGGGGTATCAATGAGCAGTTCTTC.

This clonotype was picked up a small number of times. The chain couples TRBV5-1 to TRBJ2-3, with TRBD2 matching over 12 bases. With V trimmed by 3 bases and J by 4 bases, 3 bases remained unmatched. The CDR3 spans 15 residues. Germline lookup yields CDR1 SGHRS and CDR2 YFSETQ. The CDR3 reads CASSSGLAGPDTQYF. The CDR3 DNA sequence: TGCGCCAGCAGCTCGGGACTAGCGGGTCCAGATACGCAGTATTTT. The entire variable domain, with the rest obtained from reference TRBV5-1 and TRBJ2-3, is as follows: KAGVTQTPRYLIKTRGQQVTLSCSPISGHRSVSWYQQTPGQGLQFLFEYFSETQRNKGNFPGRFSGRQFSNSRSEMNVSTLELGDSALYLCASSSGLAGPDTQYFGPGTRLTVL.

This clonotype was detected a few times. The rearrangement links TRBV4-1 to TRBJ1-4, with TRBD1 identical over 7 bases. This CDR3 contains 15 residues. V trimming: 2 bases; J trimming: 5 bases; junction bases outside the gene matches: 5. The germline V gene has CDR1 MGHRA and CDR2 YSYEKL. The CDR3 loop reads CASSQLGGGNEKLFF. In DNA, the CDR3 is TGCGCCAGCAGCCAACTTGGAGGGGGCAATGAAAAACTGTTTTTT.

This clonotype was picked up a small number of times. This chain links TRBV9 with TRBJ1-1; no definite D call. The CDR3 runs to 15 residues. Germline assignment: CDR1 SGDLS and CDR2 YYNGEE. Deletions cut 0 bases from V and 1 base from J, with 10 bases between. CDR3 amino acids: CASSVGPGPNTEAFF. CDR3 in DNA: TGTGCCAGCAGCGTAGGTCCCGGCCCGAACACTGAAGCTTTCTTT.

This clonotype was recorded many times. The chain uses TRBV30 and TRBJ2-4; D is uncertain. Trimming removed 3 bases from V and 0 bases from J, with 12 bases in between. CDR1 is GTSNPN and CDR2 is SVGIG in the germline V gene (reference sequence). The CDR3 extends over 15 amino acids. In DNA form, the CDR3 reads TGTGCCTGGAGCCCGACGGGTCTAGCCAAAAACATTCAGTACTTC. It encodes CAWSPTGLAKNIQYF.

This clonotype was counted only a few times. The V gene is TRBV7-2, the J gene TRBJ1-2, with D tentatively TRBD1 (5 bases). Germline V lookup: CDR1 SGHTA, CDR2 FQGNSA. Deletions cut 7 bases from V and 2 bases from J, with 14 bases between. The CDR3 consists of 14 residues. CDR3 nucleotides: TGTGCCAGCACCCGCCGGGACTCAAACTATGGCTACACCTTC. It translates to CASTRRDSNYGYTF.

This clonotype was counted only a few times. The gene calls are TRBV14 and TRBJ2-7; 11 nucleotides match TRBD1. Germline V gene lookup returns CDR1 SGHDN and CDR2 FVKESK. This CDR3 has 12 residues. V gave up 4 bases and J gave up 12 bases; unmatched junction bases: 5. The CDR3 DNA is TGTGCCAGCAGCCTCGGACAGGGGGCGGTGTACGTC. Residues: CASSLGQGAVYV.

This clonotype has just a few counts. This rearrangement joins TRBV27 to TRBJ1-6, with a weak D call TRBD1 (5 bases). From germline, CDR1 is MNHEY and CDR2 SMNVEV (reference sequence). CDR3 length: 14 amino acids. V was pared by 6 bases and J by 7 bases, with 13 bases between. The CDR3 reads CASSRDGLNSPLHF. DNA of the CDR3: TGTGCCAGCAGCCGGGACGGGTTGAATTCACCCCTCCACTTT.

The chain is built from TRBV5-1 and TRBJ2-7; 7 nucleotides line up with TRBD1. Trimming at V came to 4 bases and at J to 3 bases, leaving 13 bases not matched to a gene. Germline CDR1 and CDR2: SGHRS and YFSETQ. This CDR3 contains 16 residues. The CDR3 DNA follows: TGCGCCAGCAGCCCATTCACGGGACAGTCGGTCTACGAGCAGTACGTC. The encoded protein is CASSPFTGQSVYEQYV.

This clonotype was detected a few times. V is TRBV3-1 and J is TRBJ1-1; D possibly corresponds to TRBD1 (5 bases). Trimming removed 0 bases from V and 6 bases from J, with 17 bases in between. This CDR3 has 16 residues. Germline V gene data show CDR1 as LGHDT and CDR2 as YNNKEL (reference sequence). As DNA, the CDR3 is TGTGCCAGCAGCCAAGACCCCTCCGACAGAGTATCTGAAGCTTTCTTT. Translation gives CASSQDPSDRVSEAFF.

V and J are TRBV7-2 and TRBJ2-2; the D is unclear. In germline, CDR1 is SGHTA, CDR2 FQGNSA. The V end was cut by 3 bases, the J end by 1 base, with 6 bases between. The CDR3 runs to 14 residues. The CDR3 sequence is CASSFVWNTGELFF. DNA of the CDR3: TGTGCCAGCAGCTTCGTCTGGAACACCGGGGAGCTGTTTTTT.

J is TRBJ2-5 and V is TRBV5-1; TRBD2 might be the D (6 bases). CDR3 length equals 15 residues. Trimming pared 0 bases from V and 5 bases from J, leaving 14 bases between. Germline V CDR1 and CDR2: SGHRS, YFSETQ. The CDR3 nucleotides read TGCGCCAGCAGCTTGGCCGAGGGCCTAGCGGAGACCCAGTACTTC. It codes for CASSLAEGLAETQYF.

The V call is TRBV28, the J call TRBJ2-5, with D unresolved. Germline V CDR1 and CDR2: MDHEN, SYDVKM. CDR3 length: 16 residues. The V gene lost 11 bases and the J gene lost 0 bases, with 22 bases spanning the gap. The CDR3 DNA reads as TGTGCCGTTTTCGGCACCTCCGATTTGCACCAAGAGACCCAGTACTTC. This sequence encodes CAVFGTSDLHQETQYF.

The sample holds a few counts of this clonotype. The DNA for the CDR3 is TGTGCCATCAGTGAAGGGGACAGGATTTATGGCTACACCTTC. Translated: CAISEGDRIYGYTF. The chain is built from TRBV10-3 and TRBJ1-2, with 8 bases matching TRBD1. The trim removed 3 bases at V and 5 bases at J, leaving 5 bases unmatched. Germline loops: CDR1 ENHRY, CDR2 SYGVKD. CDR3 length equals 14 residues.

The V call is TRBV19, the J call TRBJ2-1; 15 nucleotides agree with TRBD2. This CDR3 has 18 amino acids. The V segment lost 5 bases and the J segment 6 bases; nucleotides outside the gene matches: 11. CDR1 and CDR2 (germline): LNHDA, SQIVND (reference sequence). The CDR3 loop reads CASSSRTSGGARGNEQFF. In DNA form, the CDR3 reads TGTGCCAGTAGTTCCCGGACTAGCGGGGGGGCCCGGGGCAATGAGCAGTTCTTC.

The rearrangement uses TRBV3-1 and TRBJ2-6; D possibly corresponds to TRBD2 (6 bases). The ends were cut back, 6 bases at V and 4 bases at J, with 13 bases in the middle. Germline-derived CDR1 and CDR2 are LGHDT and YNNKEL (reference sequence). CDR3 length equals 15 residues. DNA for the CDR3: TGTGCCAGCAGGGGAGGACCGGCCGGGGCCAACGTCCTGACTTTC. Translating gives CASRGGPAGANVLTF.

The chain recombines TRBV6-2 or TRBV6-3 with TRBJ2-5; D tentatively fits TRBD1 or TRBD2 (5 bases each). CDR1 is MNHEY and CDR2 is SVGEGT in the germline V gene. The CDR3 has 14 residues. V dropped 6 bases and J dropped 0 bases, with 11 bases sitting between them. Here the CDR3 DNA reads TGTGCCAGCAGGCCCCGGGACGACCAAGAGACCCAGTACTTC. Translated: CASRPRDDQETQYF.

The chain joins TRBV4-3 to TRBJ2-1, with D hard to call. V lost 1 base, J lost 6 bases, and 16 bases lay in between. CDR1 LGHNA and CDR2 YSLEER come from the germline V gene. The CDR3 runs to 16 residues. This CDR3 is CASSQGTADVGNEQFF. CDR3 nucleotide sequence: TGCGCCAGCAGCCAAGGGACCGCCGACGTAGGCAATGAGCAGTTCTTC.

The rearrangement joins TRBV7-9 to TRBJ2-1; 10 bases are a match to TRBD2. Unmatched junction bases numbered 7, after V lost 4 bases and J lost 7 bases. Germline V gene lookup returns CDR1 SEHNR and CDR2 FQNEAQ (reference sequence). The CDR3 runs 15 residues. CDR3 in amino acids: CASSSRAGGLNEQFF. As DNA, the CDR3 is TGTGCCAGCAGCTCGAGAGCGGGGGGGCTTAATGAGCAGTTCTTC.

The gene calls are TRBV20-1 and TRBJ1-2; 8 bases fit TRBD1. This CDR3 comprises 14 residues. Germline loops: CDR1 DFQATT, CDR2 SNEGSKA (reference sequence). Trimming cost V 0 bases and J 7 bases; bases outside gene matches: 7. The CDR3 nucleotides are TGCAGTGCTAGAGATCCGGACAGGGCGGCTGGCTACACCTTC. Translation: CSARDPDRAAGYTF.